These T cell receptor beta chains were read from a single sample in a study of beta chain features in type 1 diabetes. Clones were read by immunoSEQ multiplex PCR, and TCRdb kept only the in-frame ones, dropping some. Among some 360,000 clones listed, 9.6% were seen once. The sequenced sample was central memory CD4+ T cells from blood. These receptors all come from a man aged 25 to 45 with type 1 diabetes. Each CDR3 is given with its conserved first and last residue. Fields, in order: J gene, V gene, clone size, D gene, CDR3 DNA, CDR3 protein. The D gene is left open where the match is weak. Expanded clones get a size class; other rows say once, few or many, or leave the size out.

>TRBJ2-3|TRBV28|few|NA
TGTGCCAGCAGTTTATGGGATACGCAGTATTTT
CASSLWDTQYF
>TRBJ1-1|TRBV30|few|NA
TGTGCCTGGAGCCCGGGCAGGGTCAGTAGCGGGTACACTGAAGCTTTCTTT
CAWSPGRVSSGYTEAFF
>TRBJ1-2|TRBV4-3|few|NA
TGCGCCAGCAGCCAGGGGGCTAACTATGGCTACACCTTC
CASSQGANYGYTF
>TRBJ1-4|TRBV5-1|NA|TRBD1
TGCGCCAGCAGCTGGACTTCCGGGACAGGTGAAAAACTGTTTTTT
CASSWTSGTGEKLFF
>TRBJ1-1|TRBV6-5|few|TRBD1
TGTGCCAGCAGTTCTCCGACAGGGGCATACACTGAAGCTTTCTTT
CASSSPTGAYTEAFF
>TRBJ2-5|TRBV6-6|NA|NA
TGTGCCAGCAGTTACTACCAGGGTGGGAAAGAGACCCAGTACTTC
CASSYYQGGKETQYF
>TRBJ1-5|TRBV5-4|NA|NA
TGTGCCAGCAGCTGGACAGCCGGGGATCAGCCCCAGCATTTT
CASSWTAGDQPQHF
>TRBJ1-1|TRBV11-2|NA|NA
TGTGCCAGCAGCTGGTCACATACGAACACTGAAGCTTTCTTT
CASSWSHTNTEAFF
>TRBJ2-7|TRBV5-1|NA|NA
TGCGCCAGCAGCGCTGAAGGGGTTAGGGAGCAGTACTTC
CASSAEGVREQYF
>TRBJ2-2|TRBV18|NA|NA
TGTGCCAGCTCACCGTATGGAGGGTTGGAGACCGGGGAGCTGTTTTTT
CASSPYGGLETGELFF
>TRBJ1-4|TRBV7-2|NA|NA
TGTGCCAGCAGCCCGGTCCTAAATGAAAAACTGTTTTTT
CASSPVLNEKLFF
>TRBJ2-5|TRBV28|few|NA
TGTGCCAGCAACCCGGTTGACAGACAAGAGACCCAGTACTTC
CASNPVDRQETQYF
>TRBJ1-1|TRBV7-2|NA|TRBD1
TGTGCCAGCAGCCGACAGGGCGGCCGCCCTGAAGCTTTCTTT
CASSRQGGRPEAFF
>TRBJ1-4|TRBV15|NA|NA
TGTGCCACCAGCAGAGATGGCGGAAGGCGCGGAACAACTAATGAAAAACTGTTTTTT
CATSRDGGRRGTTNEKLFF
>TRBJ2-5|TRBV7-8|many|NA
TGTGCCAGCAGCTTAGATCGGGAGACCCAGTACTTC
CASSLDRETQYF
>TRBJ1-2|TRBV18|NA|NA
TGTGCCAGCTCCCCCATGACCCTGTATGGCTACACCTTC
CASSPMTLYGYTF
>TRBJ2-3|TRBV7-3|few|NA
TGTGCCAGCAGCTTATGGCCTAGCGAAACAGATACGCAGTATTTT
CASSLWPSETDTQYF
>TRBJ1-1|TRBV18|few|NA
TGTGCCAGCTCACCATCCACAGGAAACACTGAAGCTTTCTTT
CASSPSTGNTEAFF
>TRBJ2-7|TRBV2|NA|NA
TGTGCCAGCGAGGTTTCCGCCAACTCCTACGAGCAGTACTTC
CASEVSANSYEQYF
>TRBJ2-1|TRBV7-9|many|TRBD2
TGTGCCAGCAGACGGTCCGGGACTAGCGATAGAAATGAGCAGTTCTTC
CASRRSGTSDRNEQFF
>TRBJ1-1|TRBV6-5|NA|NA
TGTGCCAGCAGTTCCCAAACAACAGGGAACACTGAAGCTTTCTTT
CASSSQTTGNTEAFF
>TRBJ1-1|TRBV29-1|few|TRBD1
TGCAGCGTTGATAGACAGGGCGGTCGAGCTTTCTTT
CSVDRQGGRAFF
>TRBJ2-7|TRBV15|NA|NA
TGTGCCACCAGCCCCTTAGACTCGTCTAGTTACGAGCAGTACTTC
CATSPLDSSSYEQYF
>TRBJ1-4|TRBV5-5|NA|TRBD1
TGTGCCAGCAGCTTGGGCGGGACAGGGGACGAAAAACTGTTTTTT
CASSLGGTGDEKLFF
>TRBJ2-3|TRBV30|NA|NA
TGTGCCTGGAGTGAGATTCAGGCCCCTCCTAGCACAGATACGCAGTATTTT
CAWSEIQAPPSTDTQYF
>TRBJ2-3|TRBV7-9|NA|TRBD2
TGTGCCAGCAGCCAGGGGACTAGCGGTACAGATACGCAGTATTTT
CASSQGTSGTDTQYF
>TRBJ2-1|TRBV2|few|TRBD1
TGTGCCAGCGGAATACAGGGGTTCAATGAGCAGTTCTTC
CASGIQGFNEQFF
>TRBJ2-3|TRBV6-1|few|NA
TGTGCCAGCAGTTTGGCTAGCACAGATACGCAGTATTTT
CASSLASTDTQYF
>TRBJ2-1|TRBV5-4|many|TRBD2
TGTGCCAGCAGCTTGGTGCTAGCGGGAGGGCCAGAGGATGAGCAGTTCTTC
CASSLVLAGGPEDEQFF
>TRBJ2-2|TRBV28|NA|TRBD1
TGTGCCAGCAGTTCGGGACAGGGGAACACCGGGGAGCTGTTTTTT
CASSSGQGNTGELFF
>TRBJ1-1|TRBV5-1|NA|NA
TGCGCCAGCAGCCCAGAGGGGTGGGACACTGAAGCTTTCTTT
CASSPEGWDTEAFF
>TRBJ2-5|TRBV5-1|few|TRBD2
TGCGCCAGCAGCATCGTTAGCGGGAGTGGACAAGAGACCCAGTACTTC
CASSIVSGSGQETQYF
>TRBJ2-7|TRBV7-9|few|NA
TGTGCCAGCAGCTCTACAGGGTACGAGCAGTACTTC
CASSSTGYEQYF
>TRBJ2-3|TRBV28|few|NA
TGTGCCAGCAGAGAGGGCGGCCGCACAGATACGCAGTATTTT
CASREGGRTDTQYF
>TRBJ2-7|TRBV18|NA|TRBD2
TGTGCCAGCTCACCCTCGGGACTAGCGGGAGCTTACGAGCAGTACTTC
CASSPSGLAGAYEQYF
>TRBJ2-3|TRBV7-6|NA|TRBD2
TGTGCCAGCAGCTCGCAGACTAGCGGGAGTGCAGATACGCAGTATTTT
CASSSQTSGSADTQYF
>TRBJ1-4|TRBV29-1|few|NA
TGCAGCGGTACCGGGACCGAGAATGAAAAACTGTTTTTT
CSGTGTENEKLFF
>TRBJ1-2|TRBV28|few|TRBD1
TGTGCCAGCAGTTCCCTGACAGGGCCTAACTATGGCTACACCTTC
CASSSLTGPNYGYTF
>TRBJ1-1|TRBV27|few|NA
TGTGCCAGCAGACTAACCCAGGGCACTGAAGCTTTCTTT
CASRLTQGTEAFF
>TRBJ1-5|TRBV7-9|few|NA
TGTGCCAGCAGCTTAGGTATCCCGAGGAGACCCAATCAGCCCCAGCATTTT
CASSLGIPRRPNQPQHF
>TRBJ1-1|TRBV19|few|TRBD1
TGTGCCAGTAGAAGACAGGGCAACACTGAAGCTTTCTTT
CASRRQGNTEAFF
>TRBJ1-2|TRBV12-5|once|NA
TGTGCTAGTGGTTGGTGGCAGAACTATGGCTACACCTTC
CASGWWQNYGYTF
>TRBJ2-7|TRBV7-2|few|TRBD2
TGTGCCAGCAGTACTAGGACTAGCGGATCCTACGAGCAGTACTTC
CASSTRTSGSYEQYF